This T cell receptor (beta chain) was sequenced for a study of blood T cells in healthy people across ages. The second PCR ran about 7 to 12 cycles with a sample-barcoded 5' primer and J-beta primers. TCRdb independently ran MiXCR on the 5' RACE reads; one entry per CDR3 protein. The sample records 800,000 to 1,300,000 distinct CDR3 sequences, 20% to 25% being singletons. This clonotype was observed a few times. The CDR3 totals 15 residues. CDR1 is DFQATT, CDR2 SNEGSKA, per germline (reference sequence). V was pared by 5 bases and J by 0 bases, with 15 bases between. This same sample was also part of a study on T cells of mothers and their children.

The sequence was collected from a girl aged 2-9 years in good health. The rearrangement uses TRBV20-1 and TRBJ2-3, with TRBD2 as a possible D gene (6 bases). The sample consisted of blood. The DNA of the CDR3 is TGCAGTGCTGCGCCCGGCGGGACTAGCACAGATACGCAGTATTTT. The encoded protein is CSAAPGGTSTDTQYF.